This TCR beta chain stems from a study of CD8+ T cells in alopecia areata. Broader study findings: Clonality in lesional scalp, especially alopecia totalis/universalis, exceeded that of normal scalp. The study found TCR sharing across patients less clear than in mice, possibly for HLA reasons. When scalp samples are sequenced, resident alphabeta T cells of normal skin are also captured.

The V end was cut by 7 bases, the J end by 4 bases, with 10 bases between. This CDR3 has 12 amino acids. CDR1 is SGDLS and CDR2 is YYNGEE in the germline V gene. Regarding this clone: Its antigen is unidentified.

PBMCs were stained for CD3, CD4 and CD8, and CD4+ and CD8+ T cells were sorted. RNA was isolated and reverse transcribed to cDNA, the sequencing template. Data came from immunoSEQ multiplex PCR; TCRdb stores just in-frame clones and leaves some out. The repertoire holds about 200,000 clones, with around 50% as singletons. This receptor was identified in a human donor in good health. Sequencing was carried out using CD8+ T cells sorted from blood. The J gene is TRBJ2-3, the V gene TRBV9, with D possibly TRBD1 on 5 matching bases. The CDR3 protein is CASRQIADTQYF. CDR3 bases: TGTGCCAGCCGACAGATCGCAGATACGCAGTATTTT.